These 3 T cell receptor beta chains were sequenced from one sample in a study of T cells in Graves' hyperthyroidism and ophthalmopathy. It was RNA transcripts that yielded the amplified TCR beta CDR3 regions. HTBI primers were employed in a first-round RT-PCR of the TCR CDR3. One entry per CDR3 protein, called by TCRdb with MiXCR from the multiplex PCR reads. The sample shows 330,000 or so distinct CDR3 sequences, approximately 18% of them seen only once. Material for sequencing was blood. The receptors derive from a man aged 50-60 years with Graves' ophthalmopathy.

V usage is TRBV7-9 and J usage is TRBJ2-5, with D tentatively TRBD2 (6 bases). This CDR3 region has 17 residues. The germline CDR1 and CDR2 sequences are SEHNR and FQNEAQ (reference sequence). The V end was cut by 1 base, the J end by 1 base, with 16 bases between. In DNA form, the CDR3 reads TGTGCCAGCAGCTTAGTGGGACTGTCTTCCTTCCAAGAGACCCAGTACTTC. This encodes CASSLVGLSSFQETQYF.

This chain joins TRBV20-1 and TRBJ2-3; D assignment may be TRBD1 or TRBD2 (5 bases each). This CDR3 spans 13 amino acids. The V end lost 3 bases, the J end lost 2 bases, and 9 bases lay between the germline ends. CDR1 DFQATT and CDR2 SNEGSKA come from the germline V gene (reference sequence). CDR3 nucleotides: TGCAGTGCTAGGCCAGGGACCACAGATACGCAGTATTTT. Protein product: CSARPGTTDTQYF.

This chain connects TRBV28 to TRBJ1-5, with D tentatively TRBD1 (6 bases). Trimming took off 10 bases at V and 0 bases at J, with 19 bases between the two ends. The length of the CDR3 is 16 residues. The germline V gene encodes CDR1 MDHEN and CDR2 SYDVKM. The CDR3 sequence is CATSGGAGYSNQPQHF. The CDR3 coding sequence is TGTGCCACCTCGGGGGGGGCTGGCTATAGCAATCAGCCCCAGCATTTT.